The clone carrying this TCR beta chain was seen at least ten times. Its specificity is not known. After removal of 0 bases from V and 8 bases from J, the junction contained 4 bases not matched to a gene. The CDR3 sequence is 13 residues long. The germline V gene encodes CDR1 SGHRS and CDR2 YFSETQ. Broader study findings: Tumor Treg TCRs overlapped most with tumor naive CD4+ cells. Whole repertoires were not studied in the larger cohort, only one V-J beta rearrangement.

Purified naive CD4+ T cells were depleted of CD25+ Tregs. Full-length variable regions came from constant-region reverse primers plus semi-nested Nested Universal Primer A PCR. TCRdb recomputed calls from the 5' RACE reads with MiXCR, one row per CDR3 protein. The data hold 45,000 to 55,000 distinct CDR3 sequences, with approximately 23% observed a single time. The specimen sequenced was tumor-infiltrating naive CD4+ T cells sorted from the breast tumor. Subset meaning: naive CD4+ T cells, CD4+CD45RA+CD25-. The sequence came from a female donor with breast cancer. The rearrangement uses TRBV5-1 and TRBJ1-2; the match to TRBD1 covers 7 bases. The DNA of the CDR3 is TGCGCCAGCAGCTTGGACAACAGGGGCGGCTACACCTTC. Residues: CASSLDNRGGYTF.